The source of this T cell receptor (beta chain) is a study of T cells in Graves' hyperthyroidism and ophthalmopathy. Study-wide results and limits: A median about 6.2 months before onset, the model predicted ophthalmopathy.

RNA transcripts provided the source from which TCR beta CDR3 regions were amplified. TCR CDR3 regions were first amplified by RT-PCR with HTBI primers. TCRdb processed the multiplex PCR reads anew with MiXCR; each CDR3 protein has one entry. This table has a few hundred thousand distinct CDR3 sequences, roughly 13% appearing once. This CDR3 contains 14 residues. Germline CDR1 is KGHDR and CDR2 is SFDVKD. The V and J ends lost 2 bases and 4 bases respectively, with 9 bases between them. Diagnosis relied on clinical symptoms, serum thyroxine and TRAb, thyroid ultrasound and orbital computed tomography. This clonotype was seen at least ten times. As yet, its antigen is unknown.

This clonotype was obtained from a young woman with Graves' hyperthyroidism. V gene TRBV24-1 combines with J gene TRBJ2-3, with D perhaps matching TRBD1 or TRBD2 (5 bases each). The specimen was blood. The CDR3 is CATSDWGRSDTQYF. The CDR3 coding sequence is TGTGCCACCAGTGATTGGGGGAGATCAGATACGCAGTATTTT.